These T cell receptor beta chains were read from a single sample in a study of human T cells and chemical hapten exposure. TCRdb recomputed calls from the RACE reads with MiXCR, one row per CDR3 protein. The sample contains 150,000 to 200,000 distinct CDR3 sequences, around a quarter of which appear only once. This sample comprised whole blood, obtained in connection with sensitization to the hapten diphenylcyclopropenone (DPC). These receptors were collected from a woman aged 18-30 years with alopecia areata. Some clones in this sample may be carry-over from other donors' samples. CDR3s include the opening cysteine and the closing phenylalanine or tryptophan. A D gene is named only where the DNA matches it firmly. The listing skips clone size in some rows; elsewhere it reads once, few, many or a size class.

j_gene | d_gene | v_gene | abundance | CDR3aa | CDR3nt
TRBJ2-7 | NA | TRBV7-7 | few | CASSLEATSGEQYF | TGTGCCAGCAGCTTAGAGGCAACCTCTGGGGAGCAGTACTTC
TRBJ2-2 | NA | TRBV6-2/TRBV6-3 | NA | CASTSTGELFF | TGTGCCAGCACCTCAACCGGGGAGCTGTTTTTT
TRBJ2-1 | NA | TRBV4-3 | NA | CASSQEAWNEQFF | TGCGCCAGCAGCCAAGAGGCGTGGAATGAGCAGTTCTTC
TRBJ2-7 | NA | TRBV10-3 | few | CAISESGSYEQYF | TGTGCCATCAGTGAGTCTGGCAGCTACGAGCAGTACTTC
TRBJ2-7 | TRBD1 | TRBV10-3 | NA | CAIRQGTFEQYF | TGTGCCATCCGACAGGGTACGTTCGAGCAGTACTTC
TRBJ1-4 | TRBD1 | TRBV6-2/TRBV6-3 | NA | CASSRPTGRNEKLFF | TGTGCCAGCAGTAGACCGACAGGGAGGAATGAAAAACTGTTTTTT
TRBJ2-5 | NA | TRBV9 | few | CASSVGGFRETQYF | TGTGCCAGCAGCGTAGGGGGCTTTCGAGAGACCCAGTACTTC
TRBJ2-1 | TRBD2 | TRBV29-1 | few | CSVVLAGDYNEQFF | TGCAGCGTTGTACTAGCGGGGGACTACAATGAGCAGTTCTTC
TRBJ2-7 | NA | TRBV2 | NA | CESSDGSGYEQYF | TGTGAAAGCAGTGACGGGTCAGGCTACGAGCAGTACTTC
TRBJ2-2 | NA | TRBV12-3/TRBV12-4 | many | CASSSTGYAGELFF | TGTGCCAGCAGTTCGACAGGTTATGCCGGGGAGCTGTTTTTT
TRBJ2-3 | NA | TRBV4-1 | NA | CASSQTGLPPDTQYF | TGCGCCAGCAGCCAAACCGGACTGCCCCCCGATACGCAGTATTTT
TRBJ1-2 | NA | TRBV12-3/TRBV12-4 | NA | CASSKQGKGDYGYTF | TGTGCCAGCAGTAAACAGGGAAAGGGTGACTATGGCTACACCTTC
TRBJ2-1 | NA | TRBV9 | few | CASSPAGTANEQFF | TGTGCCAGCAGCCCAGCCGGGACTGCCAATGAGCAGTTCTTC
TRBJ1-6 | NA | TRBV20-1 | NA | CSARDLGKSPLHF | TGCAGTGCTAGAGATCTGGGAAAATCACCCCTCCACTTT
TRBJ1-6 | NA | TRBV15 | few | CATSRPPPGFSLHF | TGTGCCACCAGCAGACCGCCGCCGGGCTTTTCCCTCCACTTT
TRBJ2-6 | TRBD1 | TRBV3-1 | many | CASSQGQGSSGANVLTF | TGTGCCAGCAGCCAAGGACAGGGTAGTTCCGGGGCCAACGTCCTGACTTTC
TRBJ2-7 | TRBD1 | TRBV5-4 | few | CASSFTGTGNHEQYF | TGTGCCAGCAGCTTCACCGGGACAGGGAACCACGAGCAGTACTTC
TRBJ1-5 | NA | TRBV20-1 | few | CSAVRRVSQHF | TGCAGTGCTGTCCGTCGGGTTTCCCAGCATTTT
TRBJ2-7 | NA | TRBV19 | NA | CASSILANYEQYF | TGTGCCAGTAGTATACTGGCGAATTACGAGCAGTACTTC
TRBJ2-7 | TRBD2 | TRBV12-3/TRBV12-4 | NA | CASRPGLVGSEQYF | TGTGCCAGCAGACCGGGACTAGTGGGATCCGAGCAGTACTTC
TRBJ1-1 | NA | TRBV7-2 | many | CASSYRPNTEAFF | TGTGCCAGCAGCTATAGACCGAACACTGAAGCTTTCTTT
TRBJ2-3 | TRBD2 | TRBV10-3 | NA | CAMGTSGGLRTDTQYF | TGTGCCATGGGGACTAGCGGCGGACTCCGGACAGATACGCAGTATTTT
TRBJ2-3 | TRBD2 | TRBV7-8 | NA | CASSLAQGGGRQYF | TGTGCCAGCAGCTTAGCTCAGGGCGGGGGGAGGCAGTATTTT
TRBJ1-5 | TRBD1 | TRBV7-3 | NA | CASSLTRNRGQSYSNQPQHF | TGTGCCAGCAGCTTAACGCGGAACAGGGGCCAAAGCTATAGCAATCAGCCCCAGCATTTT
TRBJ2-1 | TRBD2 | TRBV20-1 | few | CSAAGGVANEQFF | TGCAGTGCGGCTGGGGGGGTGGCTAATGAGCAGTTCTTC
TRBJ2-1 | NA | TRBV12-3/TRBV12-4 | NA | CASSLRAFNEQFF | TGTGCCAGCAGTTTAAGGGCATTCAATGAGCAGTTCTTC
TRBJ2-3 | NA | TRBV7-2 | NA | CASSFPGPGTDTQYF | TGTGCCAGCAGCTTCCCGGGGCCCGGCACAGATACGCAGTATTTT
TRBJ1-2 | NA | TRBV18 | NA | CASSRDSNYGYTF | TGTGCCAGCTCACGCGACAGTAACTATGGCTACACCTTC